Given below is one TCR beta chain in context. Antigen unknown. The sample contains more than one DNA sequence encoding this CDR3. The record originates from a study of shared clonotypes between healthy human individuals. Study findings and constraints: Rarefaction curves obtained for sorted subsets showed sequencing incomplete despite large depth. Larger estimated richness was generally seen in naive subsets than in memory subsets. Non-shared clonotypes had lower generation probabilities than those shared by all four donors.

In the source study's methods: Junction-only immunoSEQ data arrived without quality scores, meaning filtering differed. Here immunoSEQ multiplex PCR was the method, and the copy in TCRdb shows in-frame clones only, minus some. V and J calls and clone size are copied from that table; D and trimming were computed from the DNA. The repertoire holds under 2,000,000 clones, over 85% seen once, with 0.95% to 1.5% in the top ten. Germline CDR1 reads MNHEY; CDR2 reads SVGAGI. The CDR3 is 15 residues long. J was trimmed by 2 bases and V by 3 bases; bases with no gene match: 4. CD45RO-negative cells were positively selected for CCR7, leaving out terminally differentiated effector memory CD45RA+ cells.

The sequence was obtained from a man aged 18-30 years in good health. The sequenced sample consisted of naive CD8+ T cells sorted from blood. The chain is built from TRBV6-5 and TRBJ2-7, with TRBD1 identical over 10 bases. The CDR3 reads CASSYEGTGAYEQYF. The CDR3, as DNA: TGTGCCAGCAGTTATGAGGGGACAGGGGCCTACGAGCAGTACTTC.